A selection of T cell receptor beta chains follows, all from one sample in a study of T-cell reconstitution after alpha-beta-depleted transplantation in children. TCRdb analysed the PCR reads with MiXCR anew, one entry per CDR3 protein. The repertoire has around 490,000 distinct CDR3 sequences, about an eighth of them found once; the top ten carry about 15%. Sample: PBMCs, mostly from graft donor cells, taken 180 days after TCRalphabeta/CD19-depleted stem cell transplant. These receptors all stem from a female patient aged 2-9 years who had a stem cell transplant for aplastic anemia, so the T cells may come from the graft donor. CDR3s include the opening cysteine and the closing phenylalanine or tryptophan. A D gene is named only where the DNA matches it firmly. Clone size appears in some rows only: once, few, many, or a class for an expanded clone.

CDR3aa,CDR3nt,abundance,v_gene,j_gene,d_gene
CASSLGETTQPQHF,TGTGCCAGCAGCTTAGGGGAGACTACTCAGCCCCAGCATTTT,.,TRBV7-6,TRBJ1-5,.
CASSPRAENQPQHF,TGTGCCAGCAGTCCCAGGGCCGAGAATCAGCCCCAGCATTTT,.,TRBV6-2/TRBV6-3,TRBJ1-5,.
CASAEDLNTGELFF,TGTGCCAGCGCTGAGGACCTCAACACCGGGGAGCTGTTTTTT,many,TRBV12-3/TRBV12-4,TRBJ2-2,.
CASSYSGLAITDTQYF,TGTGCCAGCAGTTACTCGGGACTAGCGATCACAGATACGCAGTATTTT,few,TRBV6-5,TRBJ2-3,TRBD2
CASSLKGRNTEAFF,TGTGCCAGCAGCTTGAAGGGAAGGAACACTGAAGCTTTCTTT,few,TRBV7-6,TRBJ1-1,.
CATSRERGLNYGYTF,TGTGCCACCAGCAGAGAGAGGGGTCTTAACTATGGCTACACCTTC,.,TRBV15,TRBJ1-2,.
CASSPHWGRSYNEQFF,TGTGCCAGCAGCCCACATTGGGGCCGCTCCTACAATGAGCAGTTCTTC,.,TRBV7-3,TRBJ2-1,.
CASSPRGLAGSHEQYF,TGTGCCAGCTCACCCCGAGGACTAGCGGGATCCCACGAGCAGTACTTC,few,TRBV18,TRBJ2-7,TRBD2
CASSLATAAQEKLFF,TGTGCCAGCAGTTTAGCGACAGCCGCTCAAGAAAAACTGTTTTTT,.,TRBV28,TRBJ1-4,.
CASSLRPGSPLHF,TGTGCCAGCAGTTTACGTCCTGGTTCACCCCTCCACTTT,.,TRBV12-3/TRBV12-4,TRBJ1-6,.
CASSLPITVWTGNQYF,TGTGCCAGCAGTCTACCAATAACCGTCTGGACAGGGAACCAGTACTTC,.,TRBV12-3/TRBV12-4,TRBJ2-5,TRBD1
CASSLARATDTQYF,TGTGCCAGCAGTTTAGCGCGGGCCACAGATACGCAGTATTTT,.,TRBV12-3/TRBV12-4,TRBJ2-3,.
CASSLGPASAPYNEQFF,TGTGCCAGCAGCTTAGGGCCCGCGAGTGCCCCCTACAATGAGCAGTTCTTC,.,TRBV7-8,TRBJ2-1,.
CATSEPDLAGGTDTQYF,TGTGCCACCAGTGAACCCGACCTAGCGGGAGGGACAGATACGCAGTATTTT,.,TRBV24-1,TRBJ2-3,TRBD2
CSVPRDSFSEQYF,TGCAGTGTCCCCCGGGACTCTTTTTCCGAGCAGTACTTC,few,TRBV20-1,TRBJ2-7,.
CASSLLKGSGRAQETQYF,TGTGCCAGCAGTTTATTGAAGGGTAGCGGGAGAGCCCAAGAGACCCAGTACTTC,few,TRBV12-3/TRBV12-4,TRBJ2-5,TRBD2
CASSRRGQMNTEAFF,TGTGCCAGCAGTCGGAGGGGACAAATGAACACTGAAGCTTTCTTT,few,TRBV12-3/TRBV12-4,TRBJ1-1,.
CASSARDTPYNEQFF,TGTGCCAGCAGCGCCCGGGATACCCCCTACAATGAGCAGTTCTTC,few,TRBV6-4,TRBJ2-1,.
CASSLAQAWSSYNEQFF,TGTGCCAGCAGCTTAGCACAGGCCTGGAGCTCCTACAATGAGCAGTTCTTC,.,TRBV7-2,TRBJ2-1,.
CASSHTSEGEETQYF,TGTGCCAGCAGCCACACTAGCGAGGGGGAAGAGACCCAGTACTTC,few,TRBV3-1,TRBJ2-5,.
CSVEPSGLANTEAFF,TGCAGCGTTGAACCCTCCGGGCTTGCGAACACTGAAGCTTTCTTT,few,TRBV29-1,TRBJ1-1,.
CASKEGAGSGQPQHF,TGCGCCAGCAAGGAAGGGGCAGGGAGTGGACAGCCCCAGCATTTT,few,TRBV5-1,TRBJ1-5,.
CASSLALAGAADTQYF,TGTGCCAGCAGCTTAGCCCTAGCGGGAGCAGCAGATACGCAGTATTTT,.,TRBV7-2,TRBJ2-3,TRBD2
CAIRRGTSGVGDSYNEQFF,TGTGCCATCAGGCGGGGGACTAGCGGGGTCGGGGACTCCTACAATGAGCAGTTCTTC,.,TRBV10-3,TRBJ2-1,TRBD2
CASSVEGHSSYEQYF,TGTGCCAGCAGCGTAGAGGGACACAGCTCCTACGAGCAGTACTTC,.,TRBV9,TRBJ2-7,.
CASRAGQGTAGELFF,TGCGCCAGCAGAGCAGGACAGGGAACGGCCGGGGAGCTGTTTTTT,many,TRBV5-1,TRBJ2-2,TRBD1
CASSQWGGQGARIGQPQHF,TGTGCCAGCAGCCAATGGGGGGGACAGGGGGCGCGAATAGGTCAGCCCCAGCATTTT,.,TRBV3-1,TRBJ1-5,TRBD1
CASRFSGSYEQYF,TGTGCCAGCAGATTTAGCGGGAGCTACGAGCAGTACTTC,.,TRBV6-2/TRBV6-3,TRBJ2-7,TRBD2
CASSKPTANEQFF,TGCGCCAGCAGCAAACCCACTGCCAATGAGCAGTTCTTC,.,TRBV5-1,TRBJ2-1,.
CASSLGTAQETQYF,TGCGCCAGCAGCCTTGGGACAGCACAAGAGACCCAGTACTTC,.,TRBV5-1,TRBJ2-5,TRBD1
CASSNLSGLNYGYTF,TGTGCCAGCAGCAACCTTTCAGGCCTTAACTATGGCTACACCTTC,few,TRBV21-1,TRBJ1-2,.
CASSVGLAGENYNEQFF,TGTGCCAGCAGCGTCGGACTAGCGGGAGAGAACTACAATGAGCAGTTCTTC,few,TRBV9,TRBJ2-1,TRBD2
CSASLGLAGEFTKNIQYF,TGCAGTGCTAGCCTCGGTCTAGCGGGAGAGTTTACCAAAAACATTCAGTACTTC,few,TRBV20-1,TRBJ2-4,TRBD2
CASSVTPLKGYEQYF,TGTGCCAGCAGCGTAACTCCCTTAAAGGGCTACGAGCAGTACTTC,.,TRBV9,TRBJ2-7,.
CASSVLGTGANVLTF,TGTGCCAGCAGCGTATTGGGAACTGGGGCCAACGTCCTGACTTTC,.,TRBV9,TRBJ2-6,.
CASSQRGRRHNEQFF,TGTGCCAGTAGTCAGCGCGGGAGGAGACACAATGAGCAGTTCTTC,few,TRBV19,TRBJ2-1,TRBD2
CSQTGSTDTQYF,TGCAGTCAAACAGGAAGCACAGATACGCAGTATTTT,few,TRBV20-1,TRBJ2-3,.
CASSLAVVETQYF,TGTGCCAGCAGCTTAGCCGTGGTAGAGACCCAGTACTTC,.,TRBV7-2,TRBJ2-5,.
CASSLEGAANEKLFF,TGTGCCAGCAGTTTAGAAGGAGCAGCTAATGAAAAACTGTTTTTT,.,TRBV28,TRBJ1-4,.
CSVEGSSGYTF,TGCAGCGTTGAGGGGAGTAGCGGCTACACCTTC,.,TRBV29-1,TRBJ1-2,.
CASSQGLASYNEQFF,TGTGCCAGCAGCCAAGGACTAGCCTCCTACAATGAGCAGTTCTTC,.,TRBV7-2,TRBJ2-1,TRBD2
CASSLGSTGEFEAFF,TGTGCCAGCAGCTTGGGGTCGACAGGGGAGTTTGAAGCTTTCTTT,.,TRBV11-3,TRBJ1-1,TRBD1
CASSVARTGELFF,TGTGCCAGCAGCGTCGCCCGGACCGGGGAGCTGTTTTTT,.,TRBV7-2,TRBJ2-2,.
CASGLAFGGHTDTQYF,TGTGCTAGTGGTTTGGCCTTTGGGGGCCACACAGATACGCAGTATTTT,many,TRBV12-5,TRBJ2-3,.
CSVEGLAPGELFF,TGCAGCGTTGAGGGACTAGCACCCGGGGAGCTGTTTTTT,.,TRBV29-1,TRBJ2-2,TRBD2
CASRAYTQYF,TGTGCCAGCAGGGCGTATACGCAGTATTTT,few,TRBV6-1,TRBJ2-3,.
CASSSGATSGTYEQYF,TGCGCCAGCAGCTCCGGGGCGACTAGCGGAACCTACGAGCAGTACTTC,few,TRBV5-1,TRBJ2-7,TRBD2
CASSFSTPPGELFF,TGTGCCAGCAGTTTTTCGACCCCGCCCGGGGAGCTGTTTTTT,few,TRBV28,TRBJ2-2,.
CASSLFRGSYEQYF,TGTGCCAGCAGTTTATTTCGAGGTTCCTACGAGCAGTACTTC,few,TRBV12-3/TRBV12-4,TRBJ2-7,.
CASSLRPGQTPAYNEQFF,TGTGCCAGCAGCTTAAGGCCCGGTCAAACCCCAGCTTACAATGAGCAGTTCTTC,few,TRBV7-6,TRBJ2-1,.
CASSPRRSVSGYTF,TGTGCCAGCAGTCCCCGGCGCTCCGTCTCTGGCTACACCTTC,few,TRBV28,TRBJ1-2,.
CASRPSGTGLGTQYF,TGTGCCAGCAGGCCCTCCGGGACTGGGCTCGGGACCCAGTACTTC,.,TRBV27,TRBJ2-5,.
CASSLSSQETQYF,TGCGCCAGCAGTCTCAGCAGCCAAGAGACCCAGTACTTC,many,TRBV5-1,TRBJ2-5,.
CSVQAGVLNEQFF,TGCAGCGTACAAGCGGGAGTTTTAAATGAGCAGTTCTTC,few,TRBV29-1,TRBJ2-1,TRBD2
CASSPLGTEGNQPQHF,TGTGCCAGCTCACCACTGGGGACGGAGGGCAATCAGCCCCAGCATTTT,.,TRBV18,TRBJ1-5,.
CASSLTHRGPSYEQYF,TGCGCCAGCAGCTTAACCCACAGGGGGCCGTCCTACGAGCAGTACTTC,.,TRBV5-1,TRBJ2-7,TRBD1
CASSQQGFEKLFF,TGTGCCAGCAGTCAACAGGGATTTGAAAAACTGTTTTTT,few,TRBV6-1,TRBJ1-4,.
CASSLPRTGERNEQFF,TGCGCCAGCAGCCTGCCGAGGACAGGGGAGAGAAATGAGCAGTTCTTC,few,TRBV5-1,TRBJ2-1,TRBD1
CASSANSGGRGHEQFF,TGTGCCAGCAGCGCGAACTCGGGAGGGCGGGGCCATGAGCAGTTCTTC,.,TRBV9,TRBJ2-1,TRBD2